This T cell receptor (beta chain) was profiled in a study of shared clonotypes between healthy human individuals. On the study more broadly: Each donor's CD8 memory used one plate, CD8 naive two, each CD4 subset three.

Produced via immunoSEQ multiplex PCR; TCRdb's table is partial and in-frame only. The table lists over a million clones, 96% of them singletons, with 1% to 1.5% in the top ten. Concerning this clone itself: The antigen is undetermined.

Findings and limits, study-wide: Among the subsets, naive ones generally showed larger estimated richness than memory ones.

This sequence was found in a man aged 25-40 years in good health. Sequenced: naive CD4+ T cells sorted from blood. Sample subset: CD45RA+ positively selected.

The CDR3 region is CASSLSRVETQYF. The CDR3 DNA reads as TGTGCCAGCAGTTTATCCAGGGTAGAGACCCAGTACTTC. The chain carries TRBV27 and TRBJ2-5, with a weak D call TRBD1 (5 bases). Trimming stripped 0 bases from V and 4 bases from J, with 6 bases between. CDR3 length equals 13 residues. CDR1 MNHEY and CDR2 SMNVEV come from the germline V gene (reference sequence).